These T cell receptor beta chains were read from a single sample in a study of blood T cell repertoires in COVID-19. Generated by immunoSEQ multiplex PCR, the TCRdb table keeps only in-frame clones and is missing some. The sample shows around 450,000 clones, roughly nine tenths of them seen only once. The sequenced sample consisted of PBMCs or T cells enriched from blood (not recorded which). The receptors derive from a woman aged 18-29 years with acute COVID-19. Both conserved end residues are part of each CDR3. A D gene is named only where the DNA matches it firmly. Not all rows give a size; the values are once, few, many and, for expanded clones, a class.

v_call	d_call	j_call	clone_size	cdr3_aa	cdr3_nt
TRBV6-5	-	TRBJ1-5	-	CASSYDRGLSGPQHF	TGTGCCAGCAGTTATGATAGGGGATTATCTGGGCCCCAGCATTTT
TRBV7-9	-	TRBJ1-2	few	CASSPRDSGYTF	TGTGCCAGCAGCCCGAGGGACTCTGGCTACACCTTC
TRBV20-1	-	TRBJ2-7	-	CSASPTSEQYF	TGCAGTGCTAGTCCCACTTCCGAGCAGTACTTC
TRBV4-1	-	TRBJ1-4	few	CASSQGTVNEKLFF	TGCGCCAGCAGCCAAGGAACAGTAAATGAAAAACTGTTTTTT
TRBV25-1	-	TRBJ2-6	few	CASLASGANVLTF	TGTGCCAGCTTGGCCTCTGGGGCCAACGTCCTGACTTTC
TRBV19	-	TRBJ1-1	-	CASSMEHTEAFF	TGTGCCAGTAGTATGGAGCACACTGAAGCTTTCTTT
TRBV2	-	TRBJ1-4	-	CASSPGAREMKLFF	TGTGCCAGCAGTCCAGGGGCACGGGAAATGAAACTGTTTTTT
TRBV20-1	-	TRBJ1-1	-	CSASRNTEAFF	TGCAGTGCTAGCCGGAACACTGAAGCTTTCTTT
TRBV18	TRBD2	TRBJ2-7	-	CASSRGLTYEQYF	TGTGCCAGCTCACGGGGACTAACCTACGAGCAGTACTTC
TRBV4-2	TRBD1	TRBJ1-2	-	CASSGTEDNYGYTF	TGTGCCAGCAGCGGGACAGAAGATAACTATGGCTACACCTTC
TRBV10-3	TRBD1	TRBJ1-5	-	CATNEYRGFSNQPQHF	TGTGCCACCAACGAATACAGGGGTTTCAGCAATCAGCCCCAGCATTTT
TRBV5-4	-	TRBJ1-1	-	CASSPGGGNLNTEAFF	TGTGCCAGCAGCCCCGGGGGGGGGAACTTGAACACTGAAGCTTTCTTT
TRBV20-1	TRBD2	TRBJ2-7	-	CSASSGGPKNEQYF	TGCAGTGCTAGTAGCGGGGGGCCTAAGAACGAGCAGTACTTC
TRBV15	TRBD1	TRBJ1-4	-	CATTRDSTFREKLFF	TGTGCCACCACCCGGGACAGTACCTTTCGGGAAAAACTGTTTTTT
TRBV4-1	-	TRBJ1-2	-	CASSQPNMGGAARGYTF	TGCGCCAGCAGCCAACCCAATATGGGGGGGGCAGCTCGGGGCTACACCTTC
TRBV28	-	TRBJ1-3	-	CASRSLVLGPIGNTIYF	TGTGCCAGCAGGTCCCTAGTTTTAGGTCCGATTGGAAACACCATATATTTT
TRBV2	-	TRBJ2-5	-	CASREIPLETQYF	TGTGCCAGCAGAGAGATCCCTCTTGAGACCCAGTACTTC
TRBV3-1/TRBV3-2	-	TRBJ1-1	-	CASSQEWGGQNTEAFF	TGTGCCAGCAGCCAAGAATGGGGGGGACAGAACACTGAAGCTTTCTTT
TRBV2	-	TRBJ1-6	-	CASSSSVSSYNSPLHF	TGTGCCAGCTCAAGCTCTGTAAGCTCCTATAATTCACCCCTCCACTTT
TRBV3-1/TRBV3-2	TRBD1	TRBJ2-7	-	CASTPGQDHYEQYF	TGTGCCAGCACTCCGGGACAGGACCACTACGAGCAGTACTTC
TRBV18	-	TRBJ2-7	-	CASSPTSSYEQYF	TGTGCCAGCTCACCTACGAGCTCCTACGAGCAGTACTTC
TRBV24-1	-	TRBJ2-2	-	CATSDLEGYNTGELFF	TGTGCCACCAGTGATTTGGAGGGATATAACACCGGGGAGCTGTTTTTT
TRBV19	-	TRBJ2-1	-	CASSFADRPFGKGNEQFF	TGTGCCAGTAGTTTCGCCGACAGGCCTTTCGGAAAGGGTAATGAGCAGTTCTTC
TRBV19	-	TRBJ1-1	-	CASSLIGHDTEAFF	TGTGCCAGTAGTCTTATCGGACACGACACTGAAGCTTTCTTT
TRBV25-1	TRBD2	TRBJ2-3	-	CASRREAGTDTQYF	TGTGCCAGCAGGCGGGAGGCAGGCACAGATACGCAGTATTTT
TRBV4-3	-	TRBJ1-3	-	CASSQDRGSGNTIYF	TGCGCCAGCAGCCAAGATAGGGGTTCTGGAAACACCATATATTTT
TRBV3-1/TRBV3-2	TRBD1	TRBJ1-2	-	CASSQRDRGHSYGYTF	TGTGCCAGCAGCCAGCGGGACAGGGGGCACTCATATGGCTACACCTTC
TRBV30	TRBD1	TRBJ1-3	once	CAWSLRTGWDTIYF	TGTGCCTGGAGTTTACGGACAGGTTGGGACACCATATATTTT
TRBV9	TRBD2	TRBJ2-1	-	CASSVGPSGRLNEQFF	TGTGCCAGCAGCGTAGGACCCAGCGGGAGGTTGAATGAGCAGTTCTTC
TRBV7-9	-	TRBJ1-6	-	CASSQRLRGADSPLHF	TGTGCCAGCAGCCAGCGCCTCAGGGGAGCGGATTCACCCCTCCACTTT
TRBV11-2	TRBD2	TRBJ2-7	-	CASSPGLAGGQSSYEQYF	TGTGCCAGCAGCCCGGGACTAGCGGGAGGCCAAAGCTCCTACGAGCAGTACTTC
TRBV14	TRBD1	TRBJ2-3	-	CASSHTEGAIDTQYF	TGTGCCAGCAGTCACACCGAGGGGGCCATAGATACGCAGTATTTT
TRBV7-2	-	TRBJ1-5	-	CASSPAVTRGNQPQHF	TGTGCCAGCAGTCCCGCGGTCACGAGGGGCAATCAGCCCCAGCATTTT
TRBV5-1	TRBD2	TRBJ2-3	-	CASSQGTSGGGYF	TGCGCCAGCAGTCAAGGGACTAGCGGGGGCGGGTATTTT
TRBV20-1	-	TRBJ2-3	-	CSASAYYGGSTDTQYF	TGCAGTGCTAGTGCTTATTACGGGGGAAGCACAGATACGCAGTATTTT
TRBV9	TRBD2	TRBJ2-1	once	CASSPLKLSGYNEQFF	TGTGCCAGCAGCCCCCTTAAACTTAGCGGGTACAATGAGCAGTTCTTC
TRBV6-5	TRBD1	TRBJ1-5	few	CASSLNRGQPQHF	TGTGCCAGCAGTTTAAACAGGGGTCAGCCCCAGCATTTT